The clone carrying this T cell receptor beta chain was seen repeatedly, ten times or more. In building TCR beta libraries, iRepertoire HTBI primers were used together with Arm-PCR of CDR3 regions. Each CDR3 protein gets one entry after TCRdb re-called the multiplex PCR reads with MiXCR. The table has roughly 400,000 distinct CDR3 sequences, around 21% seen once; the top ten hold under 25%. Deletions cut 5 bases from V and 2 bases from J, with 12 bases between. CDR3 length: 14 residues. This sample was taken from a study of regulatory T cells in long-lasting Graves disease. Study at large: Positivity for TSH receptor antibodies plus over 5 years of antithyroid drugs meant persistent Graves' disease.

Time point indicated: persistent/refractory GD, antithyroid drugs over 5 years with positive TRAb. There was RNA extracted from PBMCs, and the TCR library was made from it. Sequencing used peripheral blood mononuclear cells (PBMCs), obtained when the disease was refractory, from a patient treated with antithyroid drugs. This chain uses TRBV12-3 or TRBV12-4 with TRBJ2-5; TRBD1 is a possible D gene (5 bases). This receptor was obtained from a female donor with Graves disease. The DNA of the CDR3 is TGTGCCAGCAGTCCGACAGTAACTCAAGAGACCCAGTACTTC. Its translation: CASSPTVTQETQYF.